The rows below give T cell receptor beta chains drawn from one sample of a study of blood T cell repertoires in COVID-19. Here immunoSEQ multiplex PCR was the method, and the copy in TCRdb shows in-frame clones only, minus some. The table records fewer than 200,000 clones, 70% to 90% of them present only once. Material for sequencing was peripheral blood. These receptor sequences come from a man aged 60 to 75 with active or convalescent COVID-19. The CDR3 runs from the conserved cysteine through the conserved F or W. Fields, in order: V gene, clone size, J gene, CDR3 protein. Only some rows state a clone size, as once, few, many or a class for expanded clones.

v_gene: TRBV3-1/TRBV3-2; abundance: -; j_gene: TRBJ2-1; CDR3aa: CASSHYGGDRSREQFF
v_gene: TRBV7-6; abundance: -; j_gene: TRBJ2-3; CDR3aa: CASSLEQDSTDTQYF
v_gene: TRBV5-8; abundance: -; j_gene: TRBJ1-2; CDR3aa: CASRYRGGYGYTF
v_gene: TRBV7-9; abundance: -; j_gene: TRBJ2-5; CDR3aa: CASSFFGQGGETQYF
v_gene: TRBV5-1; abundance: -; j_gene: TRBJ1-5; CDR3aa: CASSFNTGIGQPQHF
v_gene: TRBV2; abundance: -; j_gene: TRBJ2-1; CDR3aa: CASSYQGAGDNEQFF
v_gene: TRBV20-1; abundance: -; j_gene: TRBJ2-7; CDR3aa: CSASDLAGAGISGYEQYF
v_gene: TRBV20-1; abundance: few; j_gene: TRBJ1-2; CDR3aa: CSASLPQFYGYTF
v_gene: TRBV29-1; abundance: -; j_gene: TRBJ1-1; CDR3aa: CSVVDRGFTEAFF
v_gene: TRBV18; abundance: -; j_gene: TRBJ2-7; CDR3aa: CASSLTQGTGYEQYF
v_gene: TRBV5-1; abundance: -; j_gene: TRBJ2-5; CDR3aa: CASSFPTGGEETQYF
v_gene: TRBV9; abundance: -; j_gene: TRBJ2-1; CDR3aa: CASSVTSGGYNEQFF
v_gene: TRBV19; abundance: -; j_gene: TRBJ1-1; CDR3aa: CASGGGTEAFF
v_gene: TRBV5-1; abundance: -; j_gene: TRBJ2-1; CDR3aa: CASSSGFPRRNEQFF
v_gene: TRBV2; abundance: -; j_gene: TRBJ1-5; CDR3aa: CASSESGGAQPQHF
v_gene: TRBV7-7; abundance: once; j_gene: TRBJ1-5; CDR3aa: CASSRDRAFPWGNQPQHF
v_gene: TRBV5-1; abundance: -; j_gene: TRBJ1-1; CDR3aa: CASSSTDRGEAFF
v_gene: TRBV18; abundance: -; j_gene: TRBJ1-1; CDR3aa: CASSPREGSTEAFF
v_gene: TRBV25-1; abundance: -; j_gene: TRBJ2-3; CDR3aa: CASRRETDTQYF
v_gene: TRBV29-1; abundance: -; j_gene: TRBJ2-3; CDR3aa: CSVKTGRGTDTQYF
v_gene: TRBV11-3; abundance: -; j_gene: TRBJ2-5; CDR3aa: CASSYGQGVSETQYF
v_gene: TRBV27; abundance: once; j_gene: TRBJ1-5; CDR3aa: CASSSTGLARAQHF
v_gene: TRBV19; abundance: -; j_gene: TRBJ2-3; CDR3aa: CASSKRLAGGTDTQYF
v_gene: TRBV6-5; abundance: once; j_gene: TRBJ2-6; CDR3aa: CASSRQVNGANVLTF
v_gene: TRBV24-1; abundance: -; j_gene: TRBJ1-2; CDR3aa: CATSDDTHYGYTF
v_gene: TRBV21-1; abundance: -; j_gene: TRBJ1-2; CDR3aa: CASSKVDTRGYGYTF
v_gene: TRBV5-1; abundance: -; j_gene: TRBJ2-3; CDR3aa: CASSLGSSSADTQYF
v_gene: TRBV11-2; abundance: -; j_gene: TRBJ2-7; CDR3aa: CASSTRDRFYEQYF
v_gene: TRBV6-5; abundance: -; j_gene: TRBJ2-7; CDR3aa: CASRGGSTYEQYF
v_gene: TRBV29-1; abundance: -; j_gene: TRBJ1-5; CDR3aa: CSAVQGVGGNQPQHF
v_gene: TRBV6-5; abundance: -; j_gene: TRBJ1-2; CDR3aa: CASSWDRGYGYTF
v_gene: TRBV4-1; abundance: -; j_gene: TRBJ2-7; CDR3aa: CASSQDGQGVVRGQYF
v_gene: TRBV2; abundance: -; j_gene: TRBJ2-2; CDR3aa: CASSRTGGSSTGELFF
v_gene: TRBV18; abundance: -; j_gene: TRBJ2-1; CDR3aa: CASSLFGQGSYNEQFF
v_gene: TRBV7-9; abundance: -; j_gene: TRBJ1-6; CDR3aa: CASSPGTSYNSPLHF
v_gene: TRBV9; abundance: -; j_gene: TRBJ2-5; CDR3aa: CASSTSTGDETQYF
v_gene: TRBV3-1/TRBV3-2; abundance: -; j_gene: TRBJ2-5; CDR3aa: CASSQGGRQETQYF
v_gene: TRBV7-9; abundance: -; j_gene: TRBJ1-2; CDR3aa: CASSGSGGLAYGYTF
v_gene: TRBV12-1; abundance: -; j_gene: TRBJ2-2; CDR3aa: CASSFRELFF
v_gene: TRBV6-6; abundance: -; j_gene: TRBJ1-2; CDR3aa: CASSLYPPTDRVSEGYTF
v_gene: TRBV4-1; abundance: -; j_gene: TRBJ2-1; CDR3aa: CASSQGTSGWTYNEQFF
v_gene: TRBV4-1; abundance: -; j_gene: TRBJ2-5; CDR3aa: CASSPGGKGETQYF